Sequencing of this TCR beta chain was carried out in a study of graft-versus-host responses after intestinal transplantation (dated by TCRdb to the early 2020s). Background on the whole study: The transplants that recipients received were multivisceral, liver-intestinal, or isolated intestinal. Every recipient was given anti-thymocyte globulin induction, then maintenance tacrolimus and steroids for 3 to 4 years. After intestinal transplantation, graft-versus-host and host-versus-graft alloreactive T cell clones in the graft, circulation and bone marrow were tracked using bulk TCR-beta CDR3 sequencing. Alloreactive clones were identified by sequencing pre-transplant mixed lymphocyte reaction products and comparing them with unstimulated pre-transplant donor and recipient T cells. A cohort of under 30 intestinal transplant recipients, including one retransplant, was enrolled, and a few patients lacking pretransplant specimens were excluded. A peak of at least 4% donor T cells among recipient peripheral blood mononuclear cells was the definition used for donor T cell macrochimerism. Rather than going through the commercial service, samples from a few later patients were sequenced in-house on an Illumina MiSeq and processed with MiXCR.

Blood samples were collected up to 4 times in the first month after transplant and then at least monthly when available. The germline V and J ends show losses of 0 bases and 2 bases respectively, and no gene match explains 3 bases of the junction. The CDR3 covers 15 residues, taking in both the cysteine and the phenylalanine. Of the read, only the CDR3 DNA is kept; its 45 bases are in frame from base 1. CDR1 and CDR2 are drawn from the germline V gene: KGHSH, LQKENI. Details on this clone: Its antigen is currently not known. Qualities for individual bases were not recorded, and no much larger clone is one base off. Within the sample, other DNA sequences also encode this same CDR3.

Overall results and qualifications from the work: In patients with donor T cell macrochimerism, the allografts had high GvH to HvG T cell clonal ratios. GvH clones were detected in recipient bone marrow, and some of these GvH clones were observed earlier in ileal mucosa or blood, consistent with an intestinal mucosal origin. Early after transplant, peak levels of circulating GvH clones were associated with declines in HvG clones. Conclusions were limited by the relatively low number and heterogeneity of intestinal transplant patients.

Libraries were made using the immunoSEQ multiplex PCR assay. For most patients, genomic DNA was subjected to high-throughput TCR-beta CDR3 sequencing by Adaptive Biotechnologies. The authors processed their data as follows. TCR sequencing data were retrieved from Adaptive's ImmunoSEQ software for 15 to 20 patients, whereas three other patients were processed with MiXCR and VDJtools. CDR3 nucleotide sequences shared between donor and recipient were removed because the origin of such sequences could not be assigned. To count as alloreactive, a clone needed at least 2-fold expansion over unstimulated cells and a minimum CFSE-low frequency of 0.002% (template counts) or 0.001% (read counts). Clones were considered mappable if detected in sequenced pre-transplant spleen, lymph node, or MLR CFSE-low populations of the donor or recipient. Cumulative frequency of alloreactive clones was calculated as a percentage of all sequences weighted by copy number. The immuneACCESS repertoire file appears here via TCRdb, limited to in-frame rearrangements. These files lack a portion of the clones; in checked studies, under half of the deficit traces to unresolved V genes, and the cause of the others is not known. V and J calls and clone size are those listed in that table; D and trimming were worked out from the DNA. Across this sample there are about 54,000 clones, with about 89% seen only once. The top ten constitute approximately 5.5% of the sample.

The sequence was obtained from a human patient who received an intestinal transplant, so some T cells may come from the graft donor. The rearrangement combines TRBV18 with TRBJ1-1, and 7 junctional nucleotides match TRBD1. The specimen was PBMCs, collected 650 to 690 days after intestinal transplant. The nucleotide sequence reads as follows: TGTGCCAGCTCACCACCCGGGACAGCAAACACTGAAGCTTTCTTT. Translated, this gives CASSPPGTANTEAFF.